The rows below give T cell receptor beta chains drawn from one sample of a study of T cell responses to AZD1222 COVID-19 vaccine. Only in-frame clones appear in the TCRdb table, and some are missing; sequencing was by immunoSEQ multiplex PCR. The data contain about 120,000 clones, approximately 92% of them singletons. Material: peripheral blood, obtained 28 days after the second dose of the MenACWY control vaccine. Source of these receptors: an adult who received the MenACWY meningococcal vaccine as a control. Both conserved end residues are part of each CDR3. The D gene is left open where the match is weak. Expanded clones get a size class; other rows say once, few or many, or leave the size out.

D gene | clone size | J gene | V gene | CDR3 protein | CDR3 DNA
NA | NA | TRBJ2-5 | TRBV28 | CASSQYPTGGWETQYF | TGTGCCAGCAGCCAATACCCGACAGGCGGGTGGGAGACCCAGTACTTC
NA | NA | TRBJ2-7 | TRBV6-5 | CASSPDRLNSYEQYF | TGTGCCAGCAGTCCGGACAGATTAAACTCCTACGAGCAGTACTTC
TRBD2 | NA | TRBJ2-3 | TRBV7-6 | CASSLRGGTDTQYF | TGTGCCAGCAGCTTACGGGGGGGCACAGATACGCAGTATTTT
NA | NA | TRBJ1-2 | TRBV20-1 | CSARGYGYTF | TGCAGTGCTAGAGGGTATGGCTACACCTTC
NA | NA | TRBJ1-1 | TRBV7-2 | CASSTRHNTEAFF | TGTGCCAGCAGCACTCGACATAACACTGAAGCTTTCTTT
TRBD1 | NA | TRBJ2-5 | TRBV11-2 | CASSSGTGLQETQYF | TGTGCCAGCAGCTCCGGGACAGGGCTCCAAGAGACCCAGTACTTC
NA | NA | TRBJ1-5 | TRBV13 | CASSAMNQPQHF | TGTGCCAGCAGCGCCATGAATCAGCCCCAGCATTTT
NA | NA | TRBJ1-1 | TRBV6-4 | CASSERGLGTEAFF | TGTGCCAGCAGTGAGCGGGGGTTGGGGACTGAAGCTTTCTTT
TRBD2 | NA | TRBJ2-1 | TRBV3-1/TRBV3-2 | CASSQRGTERGFVFF | TGTGCCAGCAGCCAACGGGGTACAGAGCGGGGATTCGTGTTCTTC
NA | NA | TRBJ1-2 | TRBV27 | CASSSGRNYGYTF | TGTGCCAGCAGTTCGGGACGGAACTATGGCTACACCTTC
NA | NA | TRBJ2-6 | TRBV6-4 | CASSDSSTSSGANVLTF | TGTGCCAGCAGTGACTCGAGCACAAGCTCTGGGGCCAACGTCCTGACTTTC
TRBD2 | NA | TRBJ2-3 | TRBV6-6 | CASSREREITDTQYF | TGTGCCAGCAGTAGGGAGCGGGAGATTACAGATACGCAGTATTTT
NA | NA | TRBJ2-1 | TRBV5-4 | CASSFNAGGGGVDEQFF | TGTGCCAGCAGCTTTAATGCCGGTGGGGGTGGAGTGGATGAGCAGTTCTTC
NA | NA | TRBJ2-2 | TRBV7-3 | CASSLSGSAGELFF | TGTGCCAGCAGCTTATCGGGGTCAGCCGGGGAGCTGTTTTTT
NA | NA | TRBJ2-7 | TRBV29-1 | CSFGVPGYEQYF | TGCAGCTTTGGGGTACCGGGCTACGAGCAGTACTTC
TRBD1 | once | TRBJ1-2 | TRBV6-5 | CASRGGQGAYGYTF | TGTGCCAGCAGGGGAGGACAGGGAGCCTATGGCTACACCTTC
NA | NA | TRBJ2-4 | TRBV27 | CASSFGPENIQYF | TGTGCCAGCAGTTTTGGCCCGGAGAACATTCAGTACTTC
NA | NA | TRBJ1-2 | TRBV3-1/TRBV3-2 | CASSQSMGRAGPPGYTF | TGTGCCAGCAGCCAATCCATGGGTCGAGCGGGCCCTCCCGGCTACACCTTC
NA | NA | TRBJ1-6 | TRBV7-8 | CASSLVVLHSPLHF | TGTGCCAGCAGCTTAGTAGTCTTGCATTCACCCCTCCACTTT
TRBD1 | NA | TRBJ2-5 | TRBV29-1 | CSVGTGEDKTQYF | TGCAGCGTAGGGACAGGGGAGGACAAGACCCAGTACTTC
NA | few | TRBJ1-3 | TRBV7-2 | CASSPRTGYSGNTIYF | TGTGCCAGCAGCCCTAGAACGGGGTACTCTGGAAACACCATATATTTT
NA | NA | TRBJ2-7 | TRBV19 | CASSISGLNEQYF | TGTGCCAGTAGTATCTCGGGATTAAACGAGCAGTACTTC
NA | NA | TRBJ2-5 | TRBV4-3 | CASSLDREETQYF | TGCGCCAGCAGCCTGGACAGAGAAGAGACCCAGTACTTC
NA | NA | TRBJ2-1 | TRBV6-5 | CASSYLGGGNNEQFF | TGTGCCAGCAGTTACCTCGGAGGGGGGAACAATGAGCAGTTCTTC
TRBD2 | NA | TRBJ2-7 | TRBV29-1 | CSVEGLAGVGSYEQYF | TGCAGCGTTGAGGGACTAGCGGGAGTGGGATCCTACGAGCAGTACTTC
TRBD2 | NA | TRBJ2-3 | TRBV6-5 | CASSLVAGGDTQYF | TGTGCCAGCAGTTTGGTCGCGGGGGGTGATACGCAGTATTTT
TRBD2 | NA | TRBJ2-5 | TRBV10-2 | CASSLAGGRIQETQYF | TGCGCCAGCAGTCTAGCGGGGGGCCGAATCCAAGAGACCCAGTACTTC
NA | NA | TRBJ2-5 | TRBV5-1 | CASSGTGRETQYF | TGCGCCAGCAGCGGAACAGGGAGGGAGACCCAGTACTTC
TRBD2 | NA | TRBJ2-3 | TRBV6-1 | CASSEGDYSPDTQYF | TGTGCCAGCAGTGAAGGGGACTATTCTCCAGATACGCAGTATTTT
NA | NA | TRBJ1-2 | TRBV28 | CASSPIRQSTHGYTF | TGTGCCAGCAGTCCCATCCGACAGAGTACCCATGGCTACACCTTC
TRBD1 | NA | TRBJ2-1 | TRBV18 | CASSRQGGGYNEQFF | TGTGCCAGCTCACGACAGGGCGGTGGATACAATGAGCAGTTCTTC
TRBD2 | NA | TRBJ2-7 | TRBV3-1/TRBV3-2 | CASSQTSGRSYEQYF | TGTGCCAGCAGCCAAACTAGCGGGAGATCCTACGAGCAGTACTTC
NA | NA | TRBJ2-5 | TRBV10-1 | CASSESRVGEETQYF | TGCGCCAGCAGTGAGTCCAGGGTCGGAGAAGAGACCCAGTACTTC
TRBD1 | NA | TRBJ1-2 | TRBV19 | CASSIRSGTDGYTF | TGTGCCAGTAGTATCCGTTCAGGGACAGATGGCTACACCTTC
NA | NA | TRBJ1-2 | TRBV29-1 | CSVDGTVYGYTF | TGCAGCGTTGACGGCACAGTCTATGGCTACACCTTC
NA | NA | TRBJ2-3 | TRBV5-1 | CASSYLGTDTQYF | TGCGCCAGCAGCTATCTTGGCACAGATACGCAGTATTTT
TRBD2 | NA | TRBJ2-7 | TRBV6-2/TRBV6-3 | CASSQDGGNEQYF | TGTGCCAGCAGTCAGGACGGGGGGAACGAGCAGTACTTC
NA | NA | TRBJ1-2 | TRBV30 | CAWSRPGGVYGYTF | TGTGCCTGGAGTCGGCCAGGCGGGGTATATGGCTACACCTTC
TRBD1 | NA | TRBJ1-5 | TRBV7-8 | CASSFLDRVGQPQHF | TGTGCCAGCAGCTTCCTTGACAGGGTCGGACAGCCCCAGCATTTT
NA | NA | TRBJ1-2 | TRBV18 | CASRSVDGYTF | TGTGCCAGTCGGTCTGTAGATGGCTACACCTTC
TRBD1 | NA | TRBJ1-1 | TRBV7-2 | CASRRTGTTEAFF | TGTGCCAGCAGGAGGACAGGGACCACTGAAGCTTTCTTT
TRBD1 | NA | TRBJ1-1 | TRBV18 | CASSPSTGANTEAFF | TGTGCCAGCTCACCGTCGACAGGGGCGAACACTGAAGCTTTCTTT
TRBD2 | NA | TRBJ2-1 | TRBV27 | CASSLSGTSGRARREQFF | TGTGCCAGCAGTTTATCGGGGACTAGCGGGAGGGCTAGAAGGGAGCAGTTCTTC
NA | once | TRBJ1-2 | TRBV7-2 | CASSLVVTGRVMDGYTF | TGTGCCAGCAGCTTAGTGGTAACGGGCAGGGTGATGGATGGCTACACCTTC
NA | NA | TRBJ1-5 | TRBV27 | CASSSEDRPNQPQHF | TGTGCCAGCAGTTCCGAGGACAGACCAAATCAGCCCCAGCATTTT
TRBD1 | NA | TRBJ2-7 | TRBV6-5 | CASSYSGGGDEQYF | TGTGCCAGCAGTTACTCAGGGGGCGGAGACGAGCAGTACTTC
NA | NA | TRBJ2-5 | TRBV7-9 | CASSSPGTPQETQYF | TGTGCCAGCAGCTCCCCCGGGACACCCCAAGAGACCCAGTACTTC
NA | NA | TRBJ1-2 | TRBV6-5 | CASRKFEDSLYGYTF | TGTGCCAGCAGAAAATTCGAGGACAGTCTCTATGGCTACACCTTC
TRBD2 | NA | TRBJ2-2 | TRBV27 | CASRPAGESGELFF | TGTGCCAGCAGACCAGCGGGAGAGTCCGGGGAGCTGTTTTTT
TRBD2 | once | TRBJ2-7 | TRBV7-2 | CASSRTLAGDEQYF | TGTGCCAGCAGCCGCACACTAGCGGGAGACGAGCAGTACTTC
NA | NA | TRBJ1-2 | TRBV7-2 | CASSSAETGARGYTF | TGTGCCAGCAGCTCCGCTGAGACGGGGGCGCGAGGCTACACCTTC
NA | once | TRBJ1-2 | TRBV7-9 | CASSPVGNYGYTF | TGTGCCAGCAGCCCAGTCGGTAACTATGGCTACACCTTC
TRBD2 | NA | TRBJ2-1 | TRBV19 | CASSPLADSYNEQFF | TGTGCCAGTAGTCCACTAGCGGACTCCTACAATGAGCAGTTCTTC
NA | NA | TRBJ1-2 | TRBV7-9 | CASSLSLVPSYGYTF | TGTGCCAGCAGTTTATCCCTCGTACCCTCGTATGGCTACACCTTC
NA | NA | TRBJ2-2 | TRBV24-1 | CATSHPTGPGELFF | TGTGCCACCAGCCACCCCACAGGGCCCGGGGAGCTGTTTTTT
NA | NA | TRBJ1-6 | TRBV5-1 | CASTIRKPGSPLHF | TGCGCCAGCACCATTCGAAAGCCGGGTTCACCCCTCCACTTT
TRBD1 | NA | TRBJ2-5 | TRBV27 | CASSSRMTGVPGTQYF | TGTGCCAGCAGTTCCCGTATGACAGGGGTACCAGGGACCCAGTACTTC
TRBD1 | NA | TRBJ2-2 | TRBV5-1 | CASSPTGQGANTGELFF | TGCGCCAGCAGCCCCACCGGACAGGGGGCGAACACCGGGGAGCTGTTTTTT
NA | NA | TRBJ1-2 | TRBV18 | CASSRLDRDGYTF | TGTGCCAGCTCACGGTTAGACAGAGATGGCTACACCTTC